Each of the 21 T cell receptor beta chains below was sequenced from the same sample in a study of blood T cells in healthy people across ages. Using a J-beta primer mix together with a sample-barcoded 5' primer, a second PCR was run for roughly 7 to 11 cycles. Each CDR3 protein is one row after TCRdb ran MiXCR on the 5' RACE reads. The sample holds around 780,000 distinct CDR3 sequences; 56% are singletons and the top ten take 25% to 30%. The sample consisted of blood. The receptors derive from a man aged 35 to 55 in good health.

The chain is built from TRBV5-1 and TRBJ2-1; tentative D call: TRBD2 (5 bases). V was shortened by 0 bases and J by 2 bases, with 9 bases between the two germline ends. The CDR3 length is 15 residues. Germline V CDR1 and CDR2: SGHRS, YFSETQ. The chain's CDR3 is CASSLVGSTYNEQFF. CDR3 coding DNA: TGCGCCAGCAGCTTGGTAGGGAGTACCTACAATGAGCAGTTCTTC.

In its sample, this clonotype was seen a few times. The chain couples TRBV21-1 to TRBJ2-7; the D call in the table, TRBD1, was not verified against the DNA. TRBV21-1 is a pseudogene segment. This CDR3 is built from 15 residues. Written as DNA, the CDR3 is TGTGCCAGCAGCTACCGGACAGGGGGAGCCTACGAGCAGTACTTC. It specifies CASSYRTGGAYEQYF.

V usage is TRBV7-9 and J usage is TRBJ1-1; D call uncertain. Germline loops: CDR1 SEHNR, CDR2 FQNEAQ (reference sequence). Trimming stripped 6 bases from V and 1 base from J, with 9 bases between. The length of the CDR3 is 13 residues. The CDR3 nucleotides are TGTGCCAGCAGTCTTCCGTCGAACACTGAAGCTTTCTTT. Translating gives CASSLPSNTEAFF.

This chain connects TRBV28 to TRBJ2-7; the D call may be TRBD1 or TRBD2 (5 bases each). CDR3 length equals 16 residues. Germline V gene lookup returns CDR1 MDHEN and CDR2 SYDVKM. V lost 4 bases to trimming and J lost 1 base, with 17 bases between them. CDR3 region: CASSSPPGRRSYEQYF. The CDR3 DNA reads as TGTGCCAGCAGTTCCCCTCCGGGACGGAGATCCTACGAGCAGTACTTC.

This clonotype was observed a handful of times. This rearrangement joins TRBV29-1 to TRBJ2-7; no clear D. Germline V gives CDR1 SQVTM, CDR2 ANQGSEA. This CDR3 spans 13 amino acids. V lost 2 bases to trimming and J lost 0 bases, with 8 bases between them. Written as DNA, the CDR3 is TGCAGCGTTGAAAAAGGCGTCTCCTACGAGCAGTACTTC. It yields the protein CSVEKGVSYEQYF.

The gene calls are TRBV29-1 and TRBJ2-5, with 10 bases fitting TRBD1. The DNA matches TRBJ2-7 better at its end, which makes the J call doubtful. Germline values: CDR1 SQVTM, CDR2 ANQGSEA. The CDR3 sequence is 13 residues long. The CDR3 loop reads CSVRDRGEFEQYF. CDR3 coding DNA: TGCAGCGTCCGGGACAGGGGTGAATTCGAGCAGTACTTC.

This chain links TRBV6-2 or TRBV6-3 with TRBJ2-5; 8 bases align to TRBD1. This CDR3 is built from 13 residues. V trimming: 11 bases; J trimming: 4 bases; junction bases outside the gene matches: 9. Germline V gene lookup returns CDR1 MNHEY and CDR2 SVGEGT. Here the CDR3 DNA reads TGTGCCGGTCGACAGGGGTCAAGAGAGACCCAGTACTTC. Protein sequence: CAGRQGSRETQYF.

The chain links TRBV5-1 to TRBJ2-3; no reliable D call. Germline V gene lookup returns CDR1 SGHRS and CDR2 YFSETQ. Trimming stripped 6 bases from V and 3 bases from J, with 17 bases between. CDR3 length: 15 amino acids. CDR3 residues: CASTTGDDSTDTQYF. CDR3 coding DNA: TGCGCCAGCACCACCGGCGACGATAGTACAGATACGCAGTATTTT.

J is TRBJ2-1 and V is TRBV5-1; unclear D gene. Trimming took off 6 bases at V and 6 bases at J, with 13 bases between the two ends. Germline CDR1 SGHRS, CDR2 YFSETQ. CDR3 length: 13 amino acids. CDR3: CASIGRLTNEQFF. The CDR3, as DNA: TGCGCCAGCATTGGACGGCTAACCAATGAGCAGTTCTTC.

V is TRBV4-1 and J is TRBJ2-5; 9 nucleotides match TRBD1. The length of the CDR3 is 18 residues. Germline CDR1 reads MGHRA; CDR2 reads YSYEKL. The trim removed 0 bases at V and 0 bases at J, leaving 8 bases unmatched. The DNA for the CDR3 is TGCGCCAGCAGCCAAGATGGAATCGGGACAGGGCACCAAGAGACCCAGTACTTC. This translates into CASSQDGIGTGHQETQYF.

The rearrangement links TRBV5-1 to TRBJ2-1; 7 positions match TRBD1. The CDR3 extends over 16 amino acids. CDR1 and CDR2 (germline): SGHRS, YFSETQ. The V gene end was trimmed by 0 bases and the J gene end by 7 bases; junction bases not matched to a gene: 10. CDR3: CASSLGAPDRRNEQFF. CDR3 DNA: TGCGCCAGCAGCTTGGGAGCCCCGGACAGGAGGAATGAGCAGTTCTTC.

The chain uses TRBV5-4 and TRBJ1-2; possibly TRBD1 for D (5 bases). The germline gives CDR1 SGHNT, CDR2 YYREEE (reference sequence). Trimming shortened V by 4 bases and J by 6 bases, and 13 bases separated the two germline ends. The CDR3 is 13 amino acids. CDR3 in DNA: TGTGCCAGCAGCACGCCCAGGGAGGATGGCTACACCTTC. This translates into CASSTPREDGYTF.

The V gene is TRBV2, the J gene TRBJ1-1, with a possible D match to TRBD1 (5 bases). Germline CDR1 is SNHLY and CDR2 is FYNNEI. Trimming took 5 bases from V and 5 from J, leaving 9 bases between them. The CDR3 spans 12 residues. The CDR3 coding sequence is TGTGCCAGCAGTCCAGGGTGGACTGAAGCTTTCTTT. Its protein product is CASSPGWTEAFF.

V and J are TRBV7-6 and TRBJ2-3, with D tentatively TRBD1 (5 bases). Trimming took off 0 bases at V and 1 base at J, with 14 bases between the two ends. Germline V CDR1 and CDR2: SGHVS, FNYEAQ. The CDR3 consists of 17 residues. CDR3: CASSLALPREGTDTQYF. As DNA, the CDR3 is TGTGCCAGCAGCTTAGCGCTCCCCAGGGAAGGCACAGATACGCAGTATTTT.

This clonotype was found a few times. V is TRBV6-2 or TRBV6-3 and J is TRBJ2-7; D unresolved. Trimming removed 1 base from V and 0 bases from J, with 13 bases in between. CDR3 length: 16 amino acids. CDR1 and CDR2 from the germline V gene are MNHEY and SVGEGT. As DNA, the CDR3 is TGTGCCAGCAGTTACTTGGACGCAAGGAGCTCCTACGAGCAGTACTTC. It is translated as CASSYLDARSSYEQYF.

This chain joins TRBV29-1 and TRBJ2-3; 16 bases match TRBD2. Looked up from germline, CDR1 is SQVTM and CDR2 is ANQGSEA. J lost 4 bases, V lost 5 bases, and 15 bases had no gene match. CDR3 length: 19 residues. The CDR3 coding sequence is TGCAGCGTTCCCCAGGGACTAGCGGGAGGGCCGGGCTGGTCAGATACGCAGTATTTT. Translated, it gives CSVPQGLAGGPGWSDTQYF.

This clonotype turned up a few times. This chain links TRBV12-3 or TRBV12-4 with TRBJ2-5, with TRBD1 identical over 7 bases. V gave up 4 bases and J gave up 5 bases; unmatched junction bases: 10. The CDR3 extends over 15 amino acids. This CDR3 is CASSYMTGFGETQYF. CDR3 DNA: TGTGCCAGCAGTTACATGACAGGGTTCGGTGAGACCCAGTACTTC.

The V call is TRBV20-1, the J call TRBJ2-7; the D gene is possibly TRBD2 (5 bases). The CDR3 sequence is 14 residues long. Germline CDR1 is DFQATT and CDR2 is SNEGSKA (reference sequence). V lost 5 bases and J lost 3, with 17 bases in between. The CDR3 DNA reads TGCAGTGCTCAACACAGCGGAGTGGACTACGAGCAGTACTTC. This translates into CSAQHSGVDYEQYF.

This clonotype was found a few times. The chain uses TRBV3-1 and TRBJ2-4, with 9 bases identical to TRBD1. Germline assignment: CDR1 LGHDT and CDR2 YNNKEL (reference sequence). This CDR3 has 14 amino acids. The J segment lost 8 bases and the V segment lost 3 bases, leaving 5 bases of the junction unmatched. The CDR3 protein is CASSQTGGMDIQYF. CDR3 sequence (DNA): TGTGCCAGCAGCCAGACAGGGGGGATGGACATTCAGTACTTC.

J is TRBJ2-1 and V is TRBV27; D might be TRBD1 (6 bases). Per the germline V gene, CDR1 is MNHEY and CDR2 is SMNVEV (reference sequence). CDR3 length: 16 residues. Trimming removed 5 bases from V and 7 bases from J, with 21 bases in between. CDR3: CASSRLGGDIRNEQFF. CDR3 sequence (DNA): TGTGCCAGCAGTCGGCTAGGGGGAGATATTAGAAATGAGCAGTTCTTC.

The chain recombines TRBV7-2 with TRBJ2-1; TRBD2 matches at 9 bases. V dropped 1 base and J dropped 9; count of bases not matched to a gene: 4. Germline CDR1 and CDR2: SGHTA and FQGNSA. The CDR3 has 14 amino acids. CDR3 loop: CASSLGVAGVEQFF. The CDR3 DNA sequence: TGTGCCAGCAGCTTAGGGGTAGCGGGAGTTGAGCAGTTCTTC.